The clone carrying this T cell receptor (beta chain) was observed at least ten times. The antigen is undetermined. V shed 1 base and J 3 bases; nucleotides not matched to a gene: 3. This CDR3 comprises 15 residues. CDR1 is SGHDN, CDR2 FVKESK, per germline. This record belongs to a study of CD8 T cells in ankylosing spondylitis. Scientists made TCR beta libraries using quantitative 5'-RACE with molecular barcodes. TCRdb re-analysed the 5' RACE reads in MiXCR, keeping a single row per CDR3 protein. The sample lists approximately 100,000 distinct CDR3 sequences; roughly 8.3% were seen once. Broader study findings: Reports of some motif variants in reactive arthritis synovial fluid and blood predate this one. Disease-linked clones had a CD8+ phenotype and relatively low frequency in peripheral blood.

The chain is built from TRBV14 and TRBJ2-1; TRBD1 aligns across 7 bases. The sequence derives from a male donor with ankylosing spondylitis or in good health (not recorded which). The specimen was blood, either unsorted or a sorted T cell fraction (not recorded which). The chain's CDR3 is CASSQVWTGYNEQFF. The CDR3 DNA reads as TGTGCCAGCAGCCAAGTGTGGACAGGCTACAATGAGCAGTTCTTC.